One sample yielded the 22 T cell receptor beta chains listed below, sequenced in a study of OX40 agonist ivuxolimab in advanced cancers. Only in-frame clones appear in the TCRdb table, and some are missing; sequencing was by immunoSEQ multiplex PCR. The profile shows about 46,000 clones, roughly 86% of them singletons. This sample comprised CD4+ or CD8+ T cells sorted from blood, obtained in a trial of the OX40 agonist ivuxolimab. The receptors originated from an adult with an advanced solid tumor such as melanoma, head and neck, liver or kidney cancer.

This clone was detected once. The chain carries TRBV28 and TRBJ2-1; TRBD2 might be the D (6 bases). The germline V gene encodes CDR1 MDHEN and CDR2 SYDVKM. The CDR3 length is 13 residues. V was cut by 5 bases and J by 6 bases, with 11 bases left in between. Written as DNA, the CDR3 is TGTGCCAGCAGTCTTGTGCGGGGCAATGAGCAGTTCTTC. Amino acids: CASSLVRGNEQFF. The variable domain in full, with the rest retrieved from reference TRBV28 and TRBJ2-1, is DVKVTQSSRYLVKRTGEKVFLECVQDMDHENMFWYRQDPGLGLRLIYFSYDVKMKEKGDIPEGYSVSREKKERFSLILESASTNQTSMYLCASSLVRGNEQFFGPGTRLTVL.

V usage is TRBV9 and J usage is TRBJ1-2; unclear D gene. The CDR3 length is 14 residues. Trimming removed 4 bases at V and 0 bases at J, with 10 bases between. Germline lookup yields CDR1 SGDLS and CDR2 YYNGEE. The CDR3 nucleotides read TGTGCCAGCAGCCCGACTTATTCTAACTATGGCTACACCTTC. This sequence encodes CASSPTYSNYGYTF.

The gene calls are TRBV6-5 and TRBJ2-2; 7 bases map to TRBD1. The V gene end was trimmed by 2 bases and the J gene end by 6 bases; junction bases not matched to a gene: 6. The CDR3 covers 15 residues. Germline CDR1 and CDR2: MNHEY and SVGAGI. CDR3: CASSYLGQFAGELFF. CDR3 DNA sequence: TGTGCCAGCAGTTACCTGGGACAGTTCGCCGGGGAGCTGTTTTTT.

The genes are TRBV5-4 and TRBJ2-7; a weak D match, TRBD1 (5 bases). This CDR3 comprises 14 residues. V gave up 6 bases and J gave up 5 bases, with 18 bases separating them. The germline gives CDR1 SGHNT, CDR2 YYREEE (reference sequence). In nucleotides, the CDR3 is TGTGCCAGCAAGCTTGGGCAGGGTCTGAACGAGCAGTACTTC. This encodes CASKLGQGLNEQYF.

The chain uses TRBV5-6 and TRBJ2-5, with a possible D match to TRBD2 (6 bases). This CDR3 contains 15 residues. Germline V gene sequence: CDR1 SGHDT, CDR2 YYEEEE. Trimming stripped 2 bases from V and 4 bases from J, with 15 bases between. CDR3 nucleotides: TGTGCCAGCAGCTTATTATTTGTCGGGGGAGAGACCCAGTACTTC. This translates into CASSLLFVGGETQYF.

The V and J genes are TRBV11-2 and TRBJ2-1, with a tentative D call TRBD2 (6 bases). This CDR3 contains 15 residues. Between the trimmed V and J ends, which lost 5 bases and 5 bases, there was a span of 16 bases. Germline lookup yields CDR1 SGHAT and CDR2 FQNNGV. CDR3 in amino acids: CASSPKAGWNNEQFF. The CDR3 region has the DNA TGTGCCAGCAGCCCCAAGGCGGGATGGAACAATGAGCAGTTCTTC.

The V call is TRBV6-6, the J call TRBJ2-7; TRBD1 might be the D (6 bases). Germline V gene lookup returns CDR1 MNHNY and CDR2 SVGAGI (reference sequence). The CDR3 extends over 14 amino acids. Trimming cost V 6 bases and J 1 base, with 13 bases left between them. CDR3 region: CASRYTGSSYEQYF. CDR3 nucleotide sequence: TGTGCCAGCAGGTACACAGGGAGTTCCTACGAGCAGTACTTC.

The rearrangement links TRBV14 to TRBJ1-2; D is perhaps TRBD1 (6 bases). With 2 bases removed from V and 5 bases from J, the gap between germline ends came to 18 bases. CDR1 and CDR2 (germline): SGHDN, FVKESK. This CDR3 contains 16 residues. CDR3 region: CASSQRGHRLWYGYTF. CDR3 sequence (DNA): TGTGCCAGCAGCCAAAGGGGACACCGTCTTTGGTATGGCTACACCTTC.

V gene TRBV7-9 combines with J gene TRBJ2-5; 9 bases are shared with TRBD1. In germline, CDR1 is SEHNR, CDR2 FQNEAQ (reference sequence). Germline trimming cut 1 base from V and 11 bases from J; bases unmatched to any gene: 2. CDR3 length equals 12 residues. The CDR3 coding sequence is TGTGCCAGCAGCTTAGGGGACAGGGAGCAGTACTTC. Amino acids: CASSLGDREQYF. Full variable domain (remainder filled in from reference TRBV7-9 and TRBJ2-5): DTGVSQNPRHKITKRGQNVTFRCDPISEHNRLYWYRQTLGQGPEFLTYFQNEAQLEKSRLLSDRFSAERPKGSFSTLEIQRTEQGDSAMYLCASSLGDREQYFGPGTRLLVL.

The chain combines TRBV4-1 with TRBJ2-7; 7 bases agree with TRBD2. Germline-derived CDR1 and CDR2 are MGHRA and YSYEKL. This CDR3 comprises 15 residues. Trimming cost V 0 bases and J 2 bases; bases outside gene matches: 4. CDR3 amino acids: CASSQEAGRPYEQYF. The CDR3 bases are TGCGCCAGCAGCCAAGAAGCCGGGAGGCCCTACGAGCAGTACTTC.

J is TRBJ2-7 and V is TRBV27, with D perhaps TRBD1 or TRBD2 (6 bases each). The CDR3 extends over 14 amino acids. V was cut by 3 bases and J by 3 bases, with 12 bases left in between. CDR1 and CDR2 (germline): MNHEY, SMNVEV (reference sequence). As DNA, the CDR3 is TGTGCCAGCAGTTTTAACGGGGGCCACTACGAGCAGTACTTC. Its translation is CASSFNGGHYEQYF.

The chain recombines TRBV4-3 with TRBJ2-3, with D possibly TRBD2 on 7 matching bases. Per the germline V gene, CDR1 is LGHNA and CDR2 is YSLEER. Trimming pared 0 bases from V and 4 bases from J, leaving 14 bases between. This CDR3 spans 16 amino acids. This CDR3 reads CASSQDPGGSPDTQYF. The CDR3 DNA is TGCGCCAGCAGCCAAGATCCGGGGGGCTCCCCAGATACGCAGTATTTT.

The gene calls are TRBV13 and TRBJ1-4; weak D call: TRBD1 (6 bases). There are 15 residues in the CDR3. The V end was cut by 6 bases, the J end by 7 bases, with 18 bases between. Germline-derived CDR1 and CDR2 are PRHDT and FYEKMQ (reference sequence). The chain's CDR3 is CASSRGRGAGEKLFF. The CDR3 DNA follows: TGTGCCAGCAGTCGTGGGAGGGGGGCTGGTGAAAAACTGTTTTTT. The full variable domain, its missing parts supplied by reference TRBV13 and TRBJ1-4, is AAGVIQSPRHLIKEKRETATLKCYPIPRHDTVYWYQQGPGQDPQFLISFYEKMQSDKGSIPDRFSAQQFSDYHSELNMSSLELGDSALYFCASSRGRGAGEKLFFGSGTQLSVL.

The chain combines TRBV2 with TRBJ2-1; D might be TRBD1 or TRBD2, each matching 5 bases. The germline V gene encodes CDR1 SNHLY and CDR2 FYNNEI. Deletions cut 7 bases from V and 7 bases from J, with 11 bases between. The CDR3 consists of 12 residues. CDR3 in DNA: TGTGCCAGCAAGTGGGGCGGGAATGAGCAGTTCTTC. This gives the protein CASKWGGNEQFF. Variable domain in full (rest from reference TRBV2 and TRBJ2-1): EPEVTQTPSHQVTQMGQEVILRCVPISNHLYFYWYRQILGQKVEFLVSFYNNEISEKSEIFDDQFSVERPDGSNFTLKIRSTKLEDSAMYFCASKWGGNEQFFGPGTRLTVL.

This chain links TRBV7-9 with TRBJ1-2, with D perhaps TRBD1 (5 bases). The CDR3 extends over 17 amino acids. V gave up 1 base and J gave up 1 base, with 16 bases separating them. In germline, CDR1 is SEHNR, CDR2 FQNEAQ (reference sequence). The CDR3 protein is CASSLVARERFNYGYTF. The DNA for the CDR3 is TGTGCCAGCAGCTTAGTTGCCAGGGAACGATTTAACTATGGCTACACCTTC.

This sequence joins TRBV5-4 and TRBJ1-4; 8 bases fit TRBD1. The CDR3 loop spans 17 amino acids. Trimming took 1 base from V and 5 from J; bases not matched to a gene: 10. Germline CDR1 and CDR2: SGHNT and YYREEE (reference sequence). CDR3 in amino acids: CASSLLGQGIENEKLFF. CDR3 nucleotides: TGTGCCAGCAGCTTGTTAGGACAGGGTATAGAAAATGAAAAACTGTTTTTT. Together with reference TRBV5-4 and TRBJ1-4, the CDR3 gives the full variable domain: ETGVTQSPTHLIKTRGQQVTLRCSSQSGHNTVSWYQQALGQGPQFIFQYYREEENGRGNFPPRFSGLQFPNYSSELNVNALELDDSALYLCASSLLGQGIENEKLFFGSGTQLSVL.

The chain has TRBV5-1 and TRBJ2-7; D is unclear. Trimming left V 3 bases short and J 1 base short, with 8 bases between. The CDR3 spans 13 residues. Germline V CDR1 and CDR2: SGHRS, YFSETQ. CDR3 residues: CASSSGLSYEQYF. In DNA, the CDR3 is TGCGCCAGCAGCTCCGGTTTATCCTACGAGCAGTACTTC.

The chain joins TRBV7-9 to TRBJ2-1, with 11 bases matching TRBD1. Germline values: CDR1 SEHNR, CDR2 FQNEAQ (reference sequence). V gave up 3 bases and J gave up 8 bases; unmatched junction bases: 3. The CDR3 sequence is 14 residues long. The CDR3 nucleotides are TGTGCCAGCAGCTTGGACAGGGGGCGGGATGAGCAGTTCTTC. Its protein product is CASSLDRGRDEQFF.

CDR3 nucleotides: TGTGCCACCAGCAAGCACGGGCGGGAGACCCAGTACTTC. This translates into CATSKHGRETQYF. The chain couples TRBV15 to TRBJ2-5; no clear D gene. In germline, CDR1 is LNHNV, CDR2 YYDKDF (reference sequence). CDR3 length: 13 amino acids. V gave up 4 bases and J gave up 5 bases, with 11 bases separating them.

The chain is built from TRBV27 and TRBJ2-7, with D maybe TRBD2 (5 bases). The CDR3 totals 14 residues. Trimming took 5 bases from V and 4 from J, leaving 15 bases between them. The germline V gene has CDR1 MNHEY and CDR2 SMNVEV (reference sequence). DNA for the CDR3: TGTGCCAGCAGTGCTCGGGGATGGGATTACGAGCAGTACTTC. This translates into CASSARGWDYEQYF.

V and J are TRBV6-6 and TRBJ2-7; D gene unclear. This CDR3 has 12 amino acids. In germline, CDR1 is MNHNY, CDR2 SVGAGI (reference sequence). Between the trimmed V and J ends, which lost 0 bases and 7 bases, there was a span of 7 bases. CDR3 residues: CASSYSTGEQYF. CDR3 DNA: TGTGCCAGCAGTTACTCGACCGGGGAGCAGTACTTC.

This clone was observed a handful of times. V gene TRBV30 combines with J gene TRBJ1-1; tentative D call: TRBD1 (6 bases). The CDR3 contains 14 residues. V dropped 0 bases and J dropped 6 bases, with 14 bases sitting between them. Germline CDR1 reads GTSNPN; CDR2 reads SVGIG (reference sequence). CDR3 in DNA: TGTGCCTGGAGTGTTAACAGGGATTTGGCTGAAGCTTTCTTT. This gives the protein CAWSVNRDLAEAFF.